This T cell receptor (beta chain) is drawn from a study of blood T cell repertoires in COVID-19. For the study at large: Samples of COVID-19 (acute and convalescent) were obtained from the United States, Italy and Spain. The analysed material was cDNA or gDNA that came from T cells, B-cell-depleted T cells, or PBMCs.

Assay used: immunoSEQ multiplex PCR; TCRdb lists only in-frame clones, some missing. The sample comprises more than 250,000 clones, more than 70% of which are singletons, and 1.2% rests with the top ten. Sequenced sample: peripheral blood. This sequence originates from a woman between 45 and 60 years old with acute or convalescent COVID-19.

The CDR3 region is CASSLVNRVGDTQYF. Here the CDR3 DNA reads TGTGCCAGCAGCCTTGTTAACAGGGTTGGAGATACGCAGTATTTT. The rearrangement uses TRBV3-1 (or the pseudogene TRBV3-2) and TRBJ2-3, with D tentatively TRBD1 (6 bases). The V gene's germline CDR1 is LGHDT and CDR2 YNNKEL (reference sequence). The CDR3 length is 15 residues. V lost 4 bases and J lost 5, with 16 bases in between.